Below are 8 T cell receptor beta chains sequenced from a single sample in a study of CD8 T cells in ankylosing spondylitis. Study findings and constraints: It appeared that ankylosing spondylitis blood was characterized by a TCR beta motif of roughly 8 highly homologous variants.

The antigens of these receptors remain unknown. TCRdb fed the 5' RACE reads into MiXCR, producing one record per CDR3 protein. The sample shows around 770,000 distinct CDR3 sequences, 12% of them seen only once. Sequenced input: blood, either unsorted or a sorted T cell fraction (not recorded which). These receptors all come from a male donor with ankylosing spondylitis.

This clonotype was seen a handful of times. The gene calls are TRBV10-3 and TRBJ2-7; tentative D call: TRBD1 (6 bases). Trimming shortened V by 8 bases and J by 4 bases, and 15 bases separated the two germline ends. This CDR3 region has 13 residues. CDR1 and CDR2 (germline): ENHRY, SYGVKD. The CDR3 protein is CAIGGRVSYEQYF. DNA for the CDR3: TGTGCCATCGGGGGCAGGGTGAGTTACGAGCAGTACTTC.

This clonotype was picked up a small number of times. The chain couples TRBV15 to TRBJ1-6; D is unresolved. The germline V gene has CDR1 LNHNV and CDR2 YYDKDF (reference sequence). This CDR3 contains 18 residues. V lost 0 bases and J lost 5, with 17 bases in between. CDR3 DNA sequence: TGTGCCACCAGCAGAGATGTGGGCCAGAAACTTAATAATTCACCCCTCCACTTT. It translates to CATSRDVGQKLNNSPLHF.

This clonotype was detected a few times. V is TRBV20-1 and J is TRBJ2-5; D might be TRBD2 (6 bases). The CDR3 runs to 15 residues. The V end was cut by 0 bases, the J end by 6 bases, with 17 bases between. CDR1 is DFQATT, CDR2 SNEGSKA, per germline (reference sequence). CDR3 sequence (DNA): TGCAGTGCTAGAGATCCCCTCGGGGAGGTAAAGACCCAGTACTTC. Its translation: CSARDPLGEVKTQYF.

This clonotype occurred many times. The chain has TRBV29-1 and TRBJ1-2, with D uncertain. V dropped 4 bases and J dropped 7 bases, with 7 bases sitting between them. This CDR3 contains 10 residues. Germline-derived CDR1 and CDR2 are SQVTM and ANQGSEA. Written as DNA, the CDR3 is TGCAGCGTTGTACTTGGTGGCTACACCTTC. Translating it yields CSVVLGGYTF.

This clonotype was seen more than once but under ten times. J is TRBJ2-7 and V is TRBV20-1; the match to TRBD1 covers 7 bases. This CDR3 has 14 amino acids. The J segment lost 3 bases and the V segment lost 4 bases, leaving 9 bases of the junction unmatched. Germline V gene data show CDR1 as DFQATT and CDR2 as SNEGSKA (reference sequence). The CDR3 DNA is TGCAGTGCTAATTTAGGGGGCTGGAACTACGAGCAGTACTTC. Its protein product is CSANLGGWNYEQYF.

This clonotype appeared a few times. The genes are TRBV7-2 and TRBJ2-5; TRBD1 matches at 8 bases. The CDR3 loop spans 13 amino acids. The germline V gene has CDR1 SGHTA and CDR2 FQGNSA. The V and J ends lost 5 bases and 6 bases, in that order; junction bases with no gene match: 5. CDR3 region: CASSLGQGQTQYF. DNA of the CDR3: TGTGCCAGCAGCCTCGGACAGGGACAGACCCAGTACTTC.

This sequence joins TRBV6-1 and TRBJ2-1; maybe TRBD2 (5 bases). This CDR3 comprises 13 residues. V shed 6 bases and J shed 3 bases, with 9 bases lying between them. Per germline, CDR1 MNHNS and CDR2 SASEGT. CDR3 nucleotide sequence: TGTGCCAGCAGACTAGACGACTACAATGAGCAGTTCTTC. Translated: CASRLDDYNEQFF.

The chain recombines TRBV5-1 with TRBJ2-2, with D unclear. The CDR3 is 15 amino acids. Germline V gene lookup returns CDR1 SGHRS and CDR2 YFSETQ. Deletions cut 0 bases from V and 2 bases from J, with 8 bases between. Here the CDR3 DNA reads TGCGCCAGCAGCTTGGGGGTCACTAACACCGGGGAGCTGTTTTTT. This codes for CASSLGVTNTGELFF.